This T cell receptor (beta chain) is from a study of T cell repertoires in cytomegalovirus infection. This clonotype was counted at least ten times. What it binds is not known. One entry per CDR3 protein results from TCRdb running MiXCR on the reads. The sample shows more than 90,000 distinct CDR3 sequences, 10% of them seen only once. There are 16 residues in the CDR3. V lost 7 bases, J lost 8 bases, and 24 bases lay in between. The germline V gene has CDR1 LNHDA and CDR2 SQIVND (reference sequence). Notes on the study in general: The ex vivo response was dominated by HLA-C-restricted CMV-specific TCR beta clonotypes.

Sequencing input: PBMCs, sequenced either directly or after in vitro stimulation (not recorded which). The J gene is TRBJ2-1, the V gene TRBV19; perhaps TRBD2 as D (6 bases). The TCR sequence derives from a human donor in good health (CMV status not recorded). Some clones in this sample may be carry-over from other donors' samples. CDR3: CASNPTRGAGGDEQFF. CDR3 nucleotides: TGTGCCAGTAACCCGACCCGGGGTGCCGGAGGGGATGAGCAGTTCTTC.